These 26 T cell receptor beta chains originate from one sample sequenced in a study of metastatic and nonmetastatic thyroid tumors. TCRdb re-called the PCR reads through MiXCR. This table holds 43,000 or so clones, about 4% found once. Patients had received no treatment of any kind before thyroid surgery. Specimen: blood. The receptors derive from a female donor with papillary thyroid cancer or a benign thyroid nodule (not recorded which). Some clones in this sample may be carry-over from other donors' samples.

This clone appeared many times. V gene TRBV30 combines with J gene TRBJ1-3; the match to TRBD1 covers 8 bases. J was trimmed by 3 bases and V by 4 bases; bases with no gene match: 8. The CDR3 is 15 amino acids. CDR1 is GTSNPN and CDR2 is SVGIG in the germline V gene (reference sequence). The CDR3 sequence is CAWIGGDRGGNTIYF. The DNA of the CDR3 is TGTGCCTGGATAGGTGGCGACAGGGGTGGAAACACCATATATTTT.

This clone was recorded a few times. The chain carries TRBV6-2 or TRBV6-3 and TRBJ2-7, with D tentatively TRBD1 (6 bases). Germline CDR1 reads MNHEY; CDR2 reads SVGEGT. The ends were cut back, 11 bases at V and 5 bases at J, with 19 bases in the middle. CDR3 length: 13 residues. The CDR3 sequence is CALQRLDSDEQYF. The CDR3 DNA reads as TGTGCCTTACAACGGTTGGACAGTGACGAGCAGTACTTC.

This clone was counted at least ten times. The V and J genes are TRBV7-2 and TRBJ1-6, with TRBD1 as a possible D gene (5 bases). Germline assignment: CDR1 SGHTA and CDR2 FQGNSA. This CDR3 has 16 residues. Trimming pared 2 bases from V and 4 bases from J, leaving 12 bases between. The CDR3 nucleotides are TGTGCCAGCAGCTTATATGGGACGGATTATAATTCACCCCTCCACTTT. This gives the protein CASSLYGTDYNSPLHF.

The table lists this clone with a few counts. CDR3 region: CASILGNTIYF. The CDR3 DNA sequence: TGTGCCAGCATTTTAGGAAACACCATATATTTT. The chain combines TRBV6-9 with TRBJ1-3; D gene ambiguous. V lost 7 bases and J 4 bases, leaving 5 bases between the germline ends. Germline loops: CDR1 MNHGY, CDR2 SVAAGI. This CDR3 contains 11 residues.

This clone was counted ten times or more. This sequence joins TRBV11-3 and TRBJ1-2; D ambiguous. V was shortened by 5 bases and J by 10 bases, with 14 bases between the two germline ends. This CDR3 has 12 residues. The germline V gene encodes CDR1 SGHNT and CDR2 YENEEA. CDR3 DNA sequence: TGTGCCAGCAGCCAACTTGAGGGCGACTACACCTTC. Translation: CASSQLEGDYTF.

This chain links TRBV19 with TRBJ1-1, with D perhaps TRBD1 (5 bases). The V gene's germline CDR1 is LNHDA and CDR2 SQIVND (reference sequence). Trimming took off 0 bases at V and 5 bases at J, with 16 bases between the two ends. This CDR3 is 16 amino acids long. The CDR3 protein is CASSIDQTAGMTEAFF. In nucleotides, the CDR3 is TGTGCCAGTAGTATAGATCAGACAGCGGGGATGACTGAAGCTTTCTTT.

As regards this clone: This sequence may be a read error, since a much larger clone differs from it by one base. The chain couples TRBV2 to TRBJ1-1, with D maybe TRBD1 (5 bases). Trimming took 4 bases from V and 8 from J, leaving 20 bases between them. This CDR3 region has 15 residues. Germline V gene data show CDR1 as SNHLY and CDR2 as FYNNEI. CDR3 in DNA: TGTGCCAGCAGTGCCACCCAACACGGAGGGGTCGAAGCTTTCTTT. It specifies CASSATQHGGVEAFF. Full variable domain (rest looked up from reference TRBV2 and TRBJ1-1): EPEVTQTPSHQVTQMGQEVILRCVPISNHLYFYWYRQILGQKVEFLVSFYNNEISEKSEIFDDQFSVERPDGSNFTLKIRSTKLEDSAMYFCASSATQHGGVEAFFGQGTRLTVV.

The genes are TRBV6-1 and TRBJ1-3; TRBD1 matches at 7 bases. CDR1 and CDR2 (germline): MNHNS, SASEGT. The junction had 6 bases not matched to a gene; V was cut back by 7 bases and J by 0 bases. CDR3 size: 15 residues. CDR3 in DNA: TGTGCCAGCACCCAGGGGGGGTTCTCTGGAAACACCATATATTTT. Residues: CASTQGGFSGNTIYF.

A word on this clone: A clone one base away is much larger, so this may be a read error. V gene TRBV11-3 combines with J gene TRBJ2-2; no firm D call. The CDR3 runs to 13 residues. Germline V gives CDR1 SGHNT, CDR2 YENEEA. The CDR3: CASSHLVAGQLFF. The CDR3 DNA reads TGTGCCAGCAGCCATCTAGTTGCCGGGCAGCTGTTTTTT.

This clone has a handful of counts. V gene TRBV2 combines with J gene TRBJ2-7, with D unresolved. This CDR3 contains 14 residues. V shed 7 bases and J shed 4 bases, with 17 bases lying between them. Germline CDR1 is SNHLY and CDR2 is FYNNEI. The CDR3 region is CASNKALAEYEQYF. The CDR3 nucleotides are TGTGCCAGCAACAAAGCGTTAGCTGAGTACGAGCAGTACTTC.

This clone has a count of ten or more. This sequence joins TRBV4-1 and TRBJ2-1; D uncertain. Germline V gives CDR1 MGHRA, CDR2 YSYEKL. V shed 5 bases and J shed 1 base, with 12 bases lying between them. The CDR3 extends over 15 amino acids. DNA for the CDR3: TGCGCCAGCAGCGCTCGTTGGGGTTCCTACAATGAGCAGTTCTTC. It codes for CASSARWGSYNEQFF.

The table lists this clone with a few counts. V is TRBV27 and J is TRBJ1-4; maybe TRBD1 (5 bases). The CDR3 is 19 amino acids. Germline assignment: CDR1 MNHEY and CDR2 SMNVEV (reference sequence). Trimming pared 2 bases from V and 0 bases from J, leaving 19 bases between. CDR3 DNA: TGTGCCAGCAGTTTAGGCCCGCCAGGGCGCTCTGCAACTAATGAAAAACTGTTTTTT. Protein: CASSLGPPGRSATNEKLFF. The full variable domain, with the rest looked up from reference TRBV27 and TRBJ1-4, is EAQVTQNPRYLITVTGKKLTVTCSQNMNHEYMSWYRQDPGLGLRQIYYSMNVEVTDKGDVPEGYKVSRKEKRNFPLILESPSPNQTSLYFCASSLGPPGRSATNEKLFFGSGTQLSVL.

Written as DNA, the CDR3 is TGTGCCAGCAATTTCGTCGGGGGCACCTACAATGAGCAGTTCTTC. It specifies CASNFVGGTYNEQFF. The J gene is TRBJ2-1, the V gene TRBV2, with D perhaps being TRBD1 or TRBD2 (6 bases each). This CDR3 region has 15 residues. With 7 bases removed from V and 2 bases from J, the gap between germline ends came to 15 bases. The germline V gene has CDR1 SNHLY and CDR2 FYNNEI.

This clone was detected many times. V is TRBV7-8 and J is TRBJ2-1, with 9 bases matching TRBD1. The CDR3 consists of 15 residues. V was clipped by 4 bases and J by 4 bases; unmatched bases: 5. Germline lookup yields CDR1 SGHVS and CDR2 FQNEAQ. CDR3 bases: TGTGCCAGCAGCTCTACAGGGGGCAGGTACAATGAGCAGTTCTTC. As protein: CASSSTGGRYNEQFF.

This clone was observed many times. At the DNA level, this CDR3 is encoded by other sequences in the same sample as well. The genes are TRBV6-4 and TRBJ2-2, with D possibly TRBD2 on 6 matching bases. The CDR3 loop spans 13 amino acids. Germline V gene data show CDR1 as MRHNA and CDR2 as SNTAGT. V lost 4 bases and J lost 4, with 7 bases in between. The chain's CDR3 is CASSGRATGELFF. CDR3 sequence (DNA): TGTGCCAGCAGTGGGAGGGCCACCGGGGAGCTGTTTTTT.

This clone was detected only a few times. The chain links TRBV3-1 to TRBJ2-7; 10 bases match TRBD1. J lost 3 bases, V lost 1 base, and 12 bases had no gene match. This CDR3 spans 18 amino acids. Looked up from germline, CDR1 is LGHDT and CDR2 is YNNKEL (reference sequence). CDR3: CASSQGGPRDRGIYEQYF. CDR3 DNA: TGTGCCAGCAGCCAAGGAGGTCCGAGGGACAGGGGAATCTACGAGCAGTACTTC.

This clone was observed many times. This same CDR3 is encoded by further DNA sequences in the sample. The V call is TRBV7-3, the J call TRBJ1-3; D is perhaps TRBD1 (5 bases). The V gene's germline CDR1 is SGHTA and CDR2 FQGTGA. V was shortened by 1 base and J by 2 bases, with 12 bases between the two germline ends. The CDR3 contains 16 residues. CDR3 region: CASSLSGGSAGNTIYF. The CDR3 nucleotides read TGTGCCAGCAGCTTAAGCGGGGGTTCGGCTGGAAACACCATATATTTT.

This clone was seen ten or more times. The V gene is TRBV19, the J gene TRBJ1-1; tentatively, D is TRBD1 (6 bases). Germline CDR1 and CDR2: LNHDA and SQIVND (reference sequence). Trimming removed 6 bases at V and 1 base at J, with 12 bases between. The CDR3 runs to 14 residues. This CDR3 is CASSRQAGNTEAFF. The CDR3, as DNA: TGTGCCAGTAGCAGACAGGCGGGGAACACTGAAGCTTTCTTT.

V is TRBV2 and J is TRBJ2-7; possible D gene TRBD1, 5 bases. This CDR3 spans 11 amino acids. Trimming pared 3 bases from V and 5 bases from J, leaving 5 bases between. CDR1 is SNHLY, CDR2 FYNNEI, per germline. In nucleotides, the CDR3 is TGTGCCAGCAGTGAGGACAACGAGCAGTACTTC. This translates into CASSEDNEQYF.

This clone has a count of ten or more. The chain uses TRBV28 and TRBJ1-5; D may be TRBD1 (5 bases). CDR1 is MDHEN, CDR2 SYDVKM, per germline. The V end lost 0 bases, the J end lost 0 bases, and 9 bases lay between the germline ends. This CDR3 region has 16 residues. The CDR3 coding sequence is TGTGCCAGCAGTTTATGGGGGGTTTCTAGCAATCAGCCCCAGCATTTT. It encodes CASSLWGVSSNQPQHF. The complete variable domain, with remaining parts taken from reference TRBV28 and TRBJ1-5, reads DVKVTQSSRYLVKRTGEKVFLECVQDMDHENMFWYRQDPGLGLRLIYFSYDVKMKEKGDIPEGYSVSREKKERFSLILESASTNQTSMYLCASSLWGVSSNQPQHFGDGTRLSIL.

This clone has a count of ten or more. The chain carries TRBV20-1 and TRBJ1-1; the match to TRBD1 covers 7 bases. The CDR3 runs to 14 residues. Germline CDR1 is DFQATT and CDR2 is SNEGSKA (reference sequence). V was clipped by 3 bases and J by 3 bases; unmatched bases: 7. Written as DNA, the CDR3 is TGCAGTGCTAGCCTCCCCAGGGGGGACACTGAAGCTTTCTTT. The encoded protein is CSASLPRGDTEAFF.

At least ten counts were recorded for this clone. The chain combines TRBV19 with TRBJ1-2; a weak D match, TRBD1 (6 bases). CDR3 length: 16 amino acids. CDR1 and CDR2 (germline): LNHDA, SQIVND (reference sequence). V lost 5 bases, J lost 6 bases, and 22 bases lay in between. The chain's CDR3 is CASSPSSAQGNDGYTF. The CDR3 coding sequence is TGTGCCAGTAGTCCCTCATCGGCTCAGGGGAATGATGGCTACACCTTC.

This clone has ten or more counts. This chain connects TRBV15 to TRBJ2-2; 10 positions match TRBD1. Trimming cost V 5 bases and J 3 bases; bases outside gene matches: 9. Germline-derived CDR1 and CDR2 are LNHNV and YYDKDF (reference sequence). The CDR3 is 17 amino acids. CDR3 loop: CATSAGQGFGDTGELFF. CDR3 sequence (DNA): TGTGCCACCAGCGCGGGACAGGGGTTCGGGGACACCGGGGAGCTGTTTTTT.

This clone was observed many times. The V gene is TRBV6-1, the J gene TRBJ1-1; tentative D call: TRBD1 (6 bases). This CDR3 comprises 13 residues. Looked up from germline, CDR1 is MNHNS and CDR2 is SASEGT. V was pared by 5 bases and J by 4 bases, with 11 bases between. The CDR3 DNA sequence: TGTGCCAGCAGTTTACAGGGTTCCACTGAAGCTTTCTTT. Protein sequence: CASSLQGSTEAFF.

This chain joins TRBV6-1 and TRBJ1-5; 9 positions agree with TRBD1. With V trimmed by 6 bases and J by 8 bases, 2 bases remained unmatched. The germline V gene has CDR1 MNHNS and CDR2 SASEGT. The CDR3 loop spans 12 amino acids. The DNA for the CDR3 is TGTGCCAGCAGGACAGGGGGAGAGCCCCAGCATTTT. Translated: CASRTGGEPQHF.

CDR3 residues: CASRMTSGGYEQYF. The CDR3 DNA reads as TGTGCCAGCAGGATGACTAGCGGGGGCTACGAGCAGTACTTC. The gene calls are TRBV2 and TRBJ2-7, with 12 bases aligning to TRBD2. With V trimmed by 6 bases and J by 3 bases, 3 bases remained unmatched. CDR1 and CDR2 (germline): SNHLY, FYNNEI. This CDR3 has 14 residues.